Below, one T cell receptor (beta chain) is given with its context. What it recognizes is unknown. This entry is derived from a study of T cells after yellow fever vaccination. Study-wide results and caveats: Bulk-population clonotypes that are abundant could appear as contaminants in FACS-sorted repertoires. Post-booster repertoires again held most primary-vaccination clones (roughly 95% CD4, over 80% CD8). The CD4 compartment and the CD8 compartment contained a small share of clonotypes in common.

This CDR3 contains 13 residues. The V gene's germline CDR1 is MNHNS and CDR2 SASEGT. V lost 3 bases and J 6 bases, leaving 8 bases between the germline ends. Using its own MiXCR run on the 5' RACE reads, TCRdb lists one record per CDR3 protein. Of fewer than 450,000 distinct CDR3 sequences detected, 11% appear once; the ten largest clones hold more than 15%. This sequence joins TRBV6-1 and TRBJ1-4; D remains unclear. This specimen consisted of PBMCs, obtained on the day of the first yellow fever vaccination. The source of this sequence is a man in his late teens or twenties who received the YFV17D yellow fever vaccine. DNA of the CDR3: TGTGCCAGCAGTGATGGGGTGGATGAAAAACTGTTTTTT. It is translated as CASSDGVDEKLFF.